Listed below are T cell receptor beta chains from one sample, sequenced in a study of PD-1 blockade in classical Hodgkin lymphoma. The method was immunoSEQ multiplex PCR; TCRdb's version includes in-frame clones alone and lacks a portion of them. Among 35,000 to 50,000 clones, over 60% were seen once, and the ten largest hold roughly 11%. Source: peripheral blood mononuclear cells (PBMCs), taken at baseline. Receptors originate from a human donor with classical Hodgkin lymphoma. Each CDR3 is given with its conserved first and last residue. The D gene is left open where the match is weak. Rows may omit the clone size; those that give it use once, few, many or a size class.

d_call: TRBD2; clone_size: NA; j_call: TRBJ2-1; v_call: TRBV5-1; cdr3_nt: TGCGCCAGCAGCTTGGCCGAAGGACTAGGGGCGCTCAATGAGCAGTTCTTC; cdr3_aa: CASSLAEGLGALNEQFF
d_call: NA; clone_size: NA; j_call: TRBJ2-7; v_call: TRBV27; cdr3_nt: TGTGCCAGCAGTCCTTACACCGGTCCCCACGAGCAGTACTTC; cdr3_aa: CASSPYTGPHEQYF
d_call: TRBD1; clone_size: few; j_call: TRBJ2-7; v_call: TRBV19; cdr3_nt: TGTGCCAGTAGTAGGGGACAGGGTTTCTCCTACGAGCAGTACTTC; cdr3_aa: CASSRGQGFSYEQYF
d_call: NA; clone_size: NA; j_call: TRBJ1-1; v_call: TRBV28; cdr3_nt: TGTGCCAGCAGTTTTTATGCAGGGCTGAACACTGAAGCTTTCTTT; cdr3_aa: CASSFYAGLNTEAFF
d_call: NA; clone_size: NA; j_call: TRBJ2-2; v_call: TRBV7-8; cdr3_nt: TGTGCCAGCAGCTCCGGTGCCCCGACCGGGGAGCTGTTTTTT; cdr3_aa: CASSSGAPTGELFF
d_call: NA; clone_size: NA; j_call: TRBJ2-5; v_call: TRBV28; cdr3_nt: TGTGCCACCTTGGGGGGACCCTCGGGGGAGACCCAGTACTTC; cdr3_aa: CATLGGPSGETQYF
d_call: TRBD1; clone_size: NA; j_call: TRBJ2-3; v_call: TRBV7-9; cdr3_nt: TGTGCCAGCAGCTTAGGACAGGGCAAGACAGATACGCAGTATTTT; cdr3_aa: CASSLGQGKTDTQYF
d_call: NA; clone_size: NA; j_call: TRBJ2-5; v_call: TRBV2; cdr3_nt: TGTGCCAGCAGTGAAGAGGTCCAGCTCCCTAGGGGGTACTTC; cdr3_aa: CASSEEVQLPRGYF
d_call: NA; clone_size: NA; j_call: TRBJ1-4; v_call: TRBV6-5; cdr3_nt: TGTGCCAGCAGTTCGCCCGGGGCTGCAACTAATGAAAAACTGTTTTTT; cdr3_aa: CASSSPGAATNEKLFF
d_call: NA; clone_size: NA; j_call: TRBJ2-1; v_call: TRBV9; cdr3_nt: TGTGCCAGCAGCTACCAGGGTTGGGGGAATATTCGTAATGAGCAGTTCTTC; cdr3_aa: CASSYQGWGNIRNEQFF
d_call: TRBD2; clone_size: NA; j_call: TRBJ2-3; v_call: TRBV16; cdr3_nt: TGTGCCAGCAACCCTAGCGGGGGGCGTCGGTCGCAGTATTTT; cdr3_aa: CASNPSGGRRSQYF
d_call: NA; clone_size: NA; j_call: TRBJ2-3; v_call: TRBV18; cdr3_nt: TGTGCCAGCTCACCACGCATCGACAGCACAGATACGCAGTATTTT; cdr3_aa: CASSPRIDSTDTQYF
d_call: NA; clone_size: NA; j_call: TRBJ1-2; v_call: TRBV9; cdr3_nt: TGTGCCAGCAGCGTATCTAAGGGGAGCTATGGCTACACCTTC; cdr3_aa: CASSVSKGSYGYTF
d_call: NA; clone_size: few; j_call: TRBJ1-1; v_call: TRBV7-8; cdr3_nt: TGTGCCAGCAGCTTAGTGAGTTTGAACACTGAAGCTTTCTTT; cdr3_aa: CASSLVSLNTEAFF
d_call: TRBD1; clone_size: NA; j_call: TRBJ2-2; v_call: TRBV4-3; cdr3_nt: TGCGCCAGCAGCCCGGGACAGGGGGCAGCCGGGGAGCTGTTTTTT; cdr3_aa: CASSPGQGAAGELFF
d_call: NA; clone_size: NA; j_call: TRBJ1-5; v_call: TRBV7-3; cdr3_nt: TGTGCCAGCAGCTCCGGTCGAGGGGGCAATCAGCCCCAGCATTTT; cdr3_aa: CASSSGRGGNQPQHF
d_call: NA; clone_size: few; j_call: TRBJ1-1; v_call: TRBV6-6; cdr3_nt: TGTGCCAGCAGTTATGGGGGTAGGTCTGAAGCTTTCTTT; cdr3_aa: CASSYGGRSEAFF
d_call: NA; clone_size: few; j_call: TRBJ2-3; v_call: TRBV18; cdr3_nt: TGTGCCAGCTCAGAGCGAACAGGCACGCAGTATTTT; cdr3_aa: CASSERTGTQYF
d_call: NA; clone_size: NA; j_call: TRBJ2-4; v_call: TRBV11-1; cdr3_nt: TGTGCCAGCAGCACTCGACAGGATCCCTCTAAATTGGACATTCAGTACTTC; cdr3_aa: CASSTRQDPSKLDIQYF
d_call: NA; clone_size: NA; j_call: TRBJ2-7; v_call: TRBV6-6; cdr3_nt: TGTGCCAGCAGTTACGCCGGACACTCCTACGAGCAGTACTTC; cdr3_aa: CASSYAGHSYEQYF
d_call: TRBD1; clone_size: NA; j_call: TRBJ1-4; v_call: TRBV5-1; cdr3_nt: TGCGCCAGCAGCTTCCGGACAGGGGGCGGTGAAAAACTGTTTTTT; cdr3_aa: CASSFRTGGGEKLFF
d_call: TRBD1; clone_size: NA; j_call: TRBJ2-5; v_call: TRBV2; cdr3_nt: TGTGCCAGCAGTGGGGACAGGGGGAAGACCCAGTACTTC; cdr3_aa: CASSGDRGKTQYF
d_call: TRBD2; clone_size: few; j_call: TRBJ2-3; v_call: TRBV18; cdr3_nt: TGTGCCAGCTCACCACCAGATAGCGGGGCAGATACGCAGTATTTT; cdr3_aa: CASSPPDSGADTQYF
d_call: TRBD2; clone_size: NA; j_call: TRBJ2-3; v_call: TRBV27; cdr3_nt: TGTGCCAGCAGTTTAGGGAATCTAGCGGGAGGGGTAGATACGCAGTATTTT; cdr3_aa: CASSLGNLAGGVDTQYF
d_call: NA; clone_size: NA; j_call: TRBJ1-1; v_call: TRBV5-1; cdr3_nt: TGCGCCAGCAGCCCCCCGGGACACTTCAACACTGAAGCTTTCTTT; cdr3_aa: CASSPPGHFNTEAFF
d_call: TRBD1; clone_size: NA; j_call: TRBJ2-3; v_call: TRBV5-1; cdr3_nt: TGCGCCAGCAGCATGCAGACAGGGGGCATGACAGATACGCAGTATTTT; cdr3_aa: CASSMQTGGMTDTQYF
d_call: TRBD2; clone_size: NA; j_call: TRBJ2-7; v_call: TRBV7-2; cdr3_nt: TGTGCCAGCAACGTCGGACTAGCTTTGTACGAGCAGTACTTC; cdr3_aa: CASNVGLALYEQYF
d_call: NA; clone_size: NA; j_call: TRBJ2-5; v_call: TRBV11-3; cdr3_nt: TGTGCCAGCAGCTTAGGTTTCGGGGAAGGCCAAGAGACCCAGTACTTC; cdr3_aa: CASSLGFGEGQETQYF
d_call: TRBD1; clone_size: few; j_call: TRBJ1-1; v_call: TRBV7-9; cdr3_nt: TGTGCCAGCAGCCCGGGACAGGGGGCGAGGACTGAAGCTTTCTTT; cdr3_aa: CASSPGQGARTEAFF
d_call: NA; clone_size: NA; j_call: TRBJ1-4; v_call: TRBV6-5; cdr3_nt: TGTGCCAGCAGTTATGGGTTGAGGGTTAGCGAAAAACTGTTTTTT; cdr3_aa: CASSYGLRVSEKLFF
d_call: TRBD1; clone_size: NA; j_call: TRBJ2-2; v_call: TRBV5-6; cdr3_nt: TGTGCCAGCAGCCCTGTTAATTTACAGGGGGCCACCGGGGAGCTGTTTTTT; cdr3_aa: CASSPVNLQGATGELFF
d_call: TRBD2; clone_size: NA; j_call: TRBJ2-1; v_call: TRBV7-2; cdr3_nt: TGTGCCAGCAGCTTAGATAAGGGACTATTTCCCAACAATGAGCAGTTCTTC; cdr3_aa: CASSLDKGLFPNNEQFF
d_call: NA; clone_size: NA; j_call: TRBJ2-4; v_call: TRBV7-3; cdr3_nt: TGTGCCAGCAGCTTAGCTAGTGGGAGTGGGAACATTCAGTACTTC; cdr3_aa: CASSLASGSGNIQYF
d_call: NA; clone_size: NA; j_call: TRBJ2-7; v_call: TRBV2; cdr3_nt: TGTGCCAGCAGTTACACCTTTCCCGGGACATCGGAGCAGTACTTC; cdr3_aa: CASSYTFPGTSEQYF
d_call: NA; clone_size: NA; j_call: TRBJ2-3; v_call: TRBV27; cdr3_nt: TGTGCCAGCAGTGGGGGGAGGGGGCCAACGCCAGATACGCAGTATTTT; cdr3_aa: CASSGGRGPTPDTQYF
d_call: NA; clone_size: NA; j_call: TRBJ2-7; v_call: TRBV7-2; cdr3_nt: TGTGCCAGCAGCTTAGCGCTACCAGGCACCGCCTACGAGCAGTACTTC; cdr3_aa: CASSLALPGTAYEQYF
d_call: NA; clone_size: NA; j_call: TRBJ1-5; v_call: TRBV10-2; cdr3_nt: TGCGCCAGCAGTACTGTCGCAGGGATAAGCAATCAGCCCCAGCATTTT; cdr3_aa: CASSTVAGISNQPQHF